These 20 T cell receptor beta chains were all obtained from the same sample, sequenced in a study of CD8 T cells in ankylosing spondylitis. No antigen has been assigned to these receptors. MiXCR was run by TCRdb on the 5' RACE reads, yielding one entry per CDR3 protein. The repertoire includes 700,000 to 1,000,000 distinct CDR3 sequences, roughly 10% of them detected once, and 0.51% sits in the top ten. Study findings and constraints: Characteristic of ankylosing spondylitis blood, it appeared, was a TCR beta motif comprising fewer than 10 highly homologous variants.

The specimen was blood, either unsorted or a sorted T cell fraction (not recorded which). These receptors were obtained from a male donor with ankylosing spondylitis.

The V gene is TRBV2, the J gene TRBJ2-4; no clear D. This CDR3 is 18 amino acids long. V shed 2 bases and J shed 1 base, with 18 bases lying between them. Germline lookup yields CDR1 SNHLY and CDR2 FYNNEI. CDR3 DNA sequence: TGTGCCAGCAGTGAAATGGTAGCATTAGGTTGGGCCAAAAACATTCAGTACTTC. Translated, it gives CASSEMVALGWAKNIQYF.

The table lists this clonotype with many counts. V and J are TRBV5-1 and TRBJ1-4, with D perhaps TRBD1 (6 bases). CDR1 and CDR2 from the germline V gene are SGHRS and YFSETQ. This CDR3 has 14 residues. Trimming took 0 bases from V and 8 from J, leaving 11 bases between them. CDR3 sequence (DNA): TGCGCCAGCAGCTTGGACAGGGAGGGCGAAAAACTGTTTTTT. Translating gives CASSLDREGEKLFF.

This rearrangement joins TRBV10-3 to TRBJ2-1, with TRBD1 matching over 9 bases. The CDR3 is 12 amino acids. Per the germline V gene, CDR1 is ENHRY and CDR2 is SYGVKD. V lost 6 bases and J lost 7; bases outside the gene matches: 1. The CDR3 sequence is CAIRTGGNEQFF. CDR3 nucleotides: TGTGCCATCAGGACAGGGGGGAATGAGCAGTTCTTC.

In this sample, this clonotype turned up many times. The rearrangement links TRBV4-3 to TRBJ2-3; 9 bases map to TRBD2. The CDR3 has 17 residues. The trim removed 1 base at V and 0 bases at J, leaving 5 bases unmatched. Germline loops: CDR1 LGHNA, CDR2 YSLEER. The CDR3 coding sequence is TGCGCCAGCAGCCAAGCGGCTAGCGGGACTAGCACAGATACGCAGTATTTT. Its protein is CASSQAASGTSTDTQYF.

This clonotype came up a few times. The V call is TRBV20-1, the J call TRBJ2-3; 7 bases line up with TRBD2. Germline CDR1 DFQATT, CDR2 SNEGSKA (reference sequence). The CDR3 contains 16 residues. The trim removed 5 bases at V and 2 bases at J, leaving 13 bases unmatched. CDR3 in DNA: TGCAGTGCTGGGAAGCGGGGAGGGCTGTTCACAGATACGCAGTATTTT. Amino acids: CSAGKRGGLFTDTQYF.

The chain links TRBV7-9 to TRBJ2-3; a possible D gene is TRBD2 (5 bases). Trimming left V 3 bases short and J 7 bases short, with 11 bases between. This CDR3 region has 13 residues. CDR1 is SEHNR, CDR2 FQNEAQ, per germline (reference sequence). CDR3 sequence (DNA): TGTGCCAGCAGCTTGGAGGCTTTATATACGCAGTATTTT. It codes for CASSLEALYTQYF. Full variable domain (outside the CDR3, taken from reference TRBV7-9 and TRBJ2-3): DTGVSQNPRHKITKRGQNVTFRCDPISEHNRLYWYRQTLGQGPEFLTYFQNEAQLEKSRLLSDRFSAERPKGSFSTLEIQRTEQGDSAMYLCASSLEALYTQYFGPGTRLTVL.

This clonotype was counted between two and nine times. The chain uses TRBV28 and TRBJ2-5; 7 bases are shared with TRBD1. The CDR3 length is 15 residues. Germline CDR1 is MDHEN and CDR2 is SYDVKM. J lost 5 bases, V lost 4 bases, and 10 bases had no gene match. In nucleotides, the CDR3 is TGTGCCAGCAGTTCAGGACAGGCCTTAAAGGAGACCCAGTACTTC. This translates into CASSSGQALKETQYF.

CDR3 region: CATSREGISYEQYF. CDR3 nucleotides: TGTGCCACCAGCAGAGAGGGCATTTCCTACGAGCAGTACTTC. The chain combines TRBV15 with TRBJ2-7; D uncertain. Germline V CDR1 and CDR2: LNHNV, YYDKDF (reference sequence). There are 14 residues in the CDR3. V shed 0 bases and J shed 1 base, with 7 bases lying between them.

This clonotype was recorded a few times. This chain joins TRBV5-1 and TRBJ2-5; D remains ambiguous. The CDR3 totals 15 residues. Germline CDR1 SGHRS, CDR2 YFSETQ. Trimming removed 3 bases at V and 2 bases at J, with 14 bases between. The CDR3 DNA reads TGCGCCAGCAGCTCCCTTACCCCAACACAAGAGACCCAGTACTTC. The encoded protein is CASSSLTPTQETQYF.

The table lists this clonotype with a few counts. The CDR3 protein is CASSEGGDAFF. DNA of the CDR3: TGCGCCAGCAGCGAAGGGGGCGACGCTTTCTTT. The genes are TRBV5-1 and TRBJ1-1; 7 nucleotides align to TRBD1. V lost 4 bases to trimming and J lost 11 bases; unmatched junction nucleotides: 5. Germline loops: CDR1 SGHRS, CDR2 YFSETQ. The length of the CDR3 is 11 residues.

Many counts were recorded for this clonotype. At one boundary the junction diverges from the germline segment, which might be a read error. This chain connects TRBV5-1 to TRBJ1-2; possible D gene TRBD1, 6 bases. CDR3 length: 13 amino acids. The germline V gene has CDR1 SGHRS and CDR2 YFSETQ. DNA of the CDR3: TGTGCCAGCAGCCTAGGGGGTGACTATGGCTACACCTTC. Encoded protein: CASSLGGDYGYTF.

This clonotype occurred a few times. The J gene is TRBJ1-1, the V gene TRBV7-9; no clear D. The CDR3 spans 13 residues. V was cut by 4 bases and J by 6 bases, with 12 bases left in between. CDR1 is SEHNR, CDR2 FQNEAQ, per germline (reference sequence). DNA for the CDR3: TGTGCCAGCAGCTACTCACTCGGGGCTGAAGCTTTCTTT. This sequence encodes CASSYSLGAEAFF. Based on the CDR3 plus reference TRBV7-9 and TRBJ1-1, the full variable domain is DTGVSQNPRHKITKRGQNVTFRCDPISEHNRLYWYRQTLGQGPEFLTYFQNEAQLEKSRLLSDRFSAERPKGSFSTLEIQRTEQGDSAMYLCASSYSLGAEAFFGQGTRLTVV.

This clonotype was counted at least ten times. The chain combines TRBV20-1 with TRBJ1-1, with D unresolved. The germline gives CDR1 DFQATT, CDR2 SNEGSKA (reference sequence). CDR3 size: 12 residues. The V gene lost 6 bases and the J gene lost 6 bases, with 14 bases spanning the gap. The CDR3, as DNA: TGCAGTGCCCCTCGGCGGGAGGCTGAAGCTTTCTTT. It translates to CSAPRREAEAFF.

This clonotype was seen a handful of times. CDR3 sequence (DNA): TGTGCCAGCAGCGTAGTTCCAGGGGACGATGAGCAGTTCTTC. Residues: CASSVVPGDDEQFF. The V and J genes are TRBV9 and TRBJ2-1; weak D call: TRBD1 (6 bases). CDR3 length: 14 residues. Trimming removed 0 bases from V and 8 bases from J, with 12 bases in between. Germline V lookup: CDR1 SGDLS, CDR2 YYNGEE.

This clonotype was seen only a few times. The J gene is TRBJ1-5, the V gene TRBV10-3; D remains unclear. The germline V gene encodes CDR1 ENHRY and CDR2 SYGVKD. CDR3 length equals 15 residues. V lost 5 bases and J 2 bases, leaving 13 bases between the germline ends. CDR3 nucleotides: TGTGCCATCAGTTTGAACGAGGCGGGCAATCAGCCCCAGCATTTT. Amino acids: CAISLNEAGNQPQHF.

The gene calls are TRBV7-2 and TRBJ2-5, with TRBD1 matching over 8 bases. The V segment lost 5 bases and the J segment 5 bases; nucleotides outside the gene matches: 4. The length of the CDR3 is 13 residues. Germline V gene sequence: CDR1 SGHTA, CDR2 FQGNSA. The DNA of the CDR3 is TGTGCCAGCAGCCACGGACAGGGTGAGACCCAGTACTTC. This codes for CASSHGQGETQYF.

This sequence joins TRBV20-1 and TRBJ2-5, with D perhaps being TRBD1 or TRBD2 (5 bases each). V lost 0 bases, J lost 5 bases, and 10 bases lay in between. Germline V gene sequence: CDR1 DFQATT, CDR2 SNEGSKA (reference sequence). This CDR3 has 13 residues. CDR3: CSAREGERETQYF. The DNA of the CDR3 is TGCAGTGCTAGAGAAGGGGAGCGGGAGACCCAGTACTTC.

The chain recombines TRBV12-3 or TRBV12-4 with TRBJ1-4; TRBD1 aligns across 8 bases. The V segment lost 8 bases and the J segment 8 bases; nucleotides outside the gene matches: 10. This CDR3 region has 14 residues. The CDR3 region is CASVGDRHREKLFF. As DNA, the CDR3 is TGTGCCAGCGTAGGGGACAGGCACCGCGAAAAACTGTTTTTT.

The chain recombines TRBV5-1 with TRBJ1-6, with a tentative D call TRBD1 (6 bases). CDR1 is SGHRS and CDR2 is YFSETQ in the germline V gene. The CDR3 loop spans 15 amino acids. Trimming cost V 3 bases and J 9 bases, with 16 bases left between them. As DNA, the CDR3 is TGCGCCAGCAGCTCCACCGGGACGACAGGTTCACCCCTCCACTTT. It encodes CASSSTGTTGSPLHF.

The table lists this clonotype with a few counts. J is TRBJ1-2 and V is TRBV20-1; 8 bases line up with TRBD1. The V gene end was trimmed by 0 bases and the J gene end by 8 bases; junction bases not matched to a gene: 5. The CDR3 has 13 amino acids. The germline V gene encodes CDR1 DFQATT and CDR2 SNEGSKA (reference sequence). The CDR3 spells CSARDDRGYGYTF. CDR3 in DNA: TGCAGTGCTAGAGACGACAGGGGATACGGCTACACCTTC.